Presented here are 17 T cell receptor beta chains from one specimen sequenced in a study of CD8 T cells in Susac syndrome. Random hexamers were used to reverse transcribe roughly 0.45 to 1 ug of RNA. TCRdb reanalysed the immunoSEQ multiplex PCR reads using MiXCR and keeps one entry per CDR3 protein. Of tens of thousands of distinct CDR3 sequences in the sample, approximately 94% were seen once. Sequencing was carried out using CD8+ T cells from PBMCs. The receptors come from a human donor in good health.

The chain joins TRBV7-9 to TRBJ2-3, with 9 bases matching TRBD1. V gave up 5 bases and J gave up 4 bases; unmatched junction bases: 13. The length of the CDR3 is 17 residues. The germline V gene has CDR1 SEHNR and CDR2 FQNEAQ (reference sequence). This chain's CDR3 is CASSPTAGQGLADTQYF. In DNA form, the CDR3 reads TGTGCCAGCAGCCCAACGGCCGGACAGGGGCTTGCAGATACGCAGTATTTT.

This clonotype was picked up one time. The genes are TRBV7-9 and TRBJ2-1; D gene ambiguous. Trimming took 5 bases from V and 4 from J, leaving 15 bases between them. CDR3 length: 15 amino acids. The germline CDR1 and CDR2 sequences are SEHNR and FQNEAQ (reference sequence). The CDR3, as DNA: TGTGCCAGCAGCGGTAGAGAGGAAGCGTACAATGAGCAGTTCTTC. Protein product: CASSGREEAYNEQFF.

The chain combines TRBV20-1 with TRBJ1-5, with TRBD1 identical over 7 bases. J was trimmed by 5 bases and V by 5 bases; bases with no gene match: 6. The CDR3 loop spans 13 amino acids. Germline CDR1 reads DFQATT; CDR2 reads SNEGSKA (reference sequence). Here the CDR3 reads CSARDREHQPQHF. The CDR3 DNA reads TGCAGTGCTCGTGACAGGGAGCATCAGCCCCAGCATTTT.

The CDR3 DNA reads as TGTGCCAGCAGTTTTCACAGGGGAAACACCGGGGAGCTGTTTTTT. This codes for CASSFHRGNTGELFF. The rearrangement links TRBV7-2 to TRBJ2-2; 7 nucleotides match TRBD1. The ends lost 6 bases at V and 2 bases at J; junction bases unmatched: 6. The CDR3 is made up of 15 amino acids. Germline V gene sequence: CDR1 SGHTA, CDR2 FQGNSA.

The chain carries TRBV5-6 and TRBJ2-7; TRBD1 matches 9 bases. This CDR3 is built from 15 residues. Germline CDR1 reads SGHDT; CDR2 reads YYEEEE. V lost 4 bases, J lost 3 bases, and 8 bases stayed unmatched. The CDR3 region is CASSPGTGTFYEQYV. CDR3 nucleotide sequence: TGTGCCAGCAGCCCCGGGACAGGGACCTTCTACGAGCAGTACGTC.

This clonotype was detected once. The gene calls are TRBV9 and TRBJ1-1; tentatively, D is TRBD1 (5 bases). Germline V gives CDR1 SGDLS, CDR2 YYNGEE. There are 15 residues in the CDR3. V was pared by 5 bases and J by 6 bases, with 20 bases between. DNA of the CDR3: TGTGCCAGCAGTGGGATCGGGACTCCTAGGGCTGAAGCTTTCTTT. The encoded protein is CASSGIGTPRAEAFF. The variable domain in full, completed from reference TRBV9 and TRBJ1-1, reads DSGVTQTPKHLITATGQRVTLRCSPRSGDLSVYWYQQSLDQGLQFLIQYYNGEERAKGNILERFSAQQFPDLHSELNLSSLELGDSALYFCASSGIGTPRAEAFFGQGTRLTVV.

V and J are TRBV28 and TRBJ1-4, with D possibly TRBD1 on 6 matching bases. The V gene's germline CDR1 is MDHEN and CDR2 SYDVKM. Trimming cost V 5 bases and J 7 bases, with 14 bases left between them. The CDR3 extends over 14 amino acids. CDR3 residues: CASSIGGRFEKLFF. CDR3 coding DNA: TGTGCCAGCAGTATCGGGGGGCGCTTTGAAAAACTGTTTTTT.

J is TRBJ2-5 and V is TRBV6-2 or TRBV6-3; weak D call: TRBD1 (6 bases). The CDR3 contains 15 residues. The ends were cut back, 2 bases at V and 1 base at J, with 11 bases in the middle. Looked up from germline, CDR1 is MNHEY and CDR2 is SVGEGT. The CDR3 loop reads CASSYMRTAQETQYF. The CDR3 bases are TGTGCCAGCAGTTACATGAGGACAGCCCAAGAGACCCAGTACTTC.

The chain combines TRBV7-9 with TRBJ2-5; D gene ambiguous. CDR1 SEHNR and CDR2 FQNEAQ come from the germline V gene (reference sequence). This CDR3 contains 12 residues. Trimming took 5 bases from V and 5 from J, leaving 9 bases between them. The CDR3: CASSMGVETQYF. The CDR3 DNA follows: TGTGCCAGCAGCATGGGCGTGGAGACCCAGTACTTC.

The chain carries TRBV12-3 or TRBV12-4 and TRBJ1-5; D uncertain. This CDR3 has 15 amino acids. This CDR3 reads CVFSLRTGRHQPQHF. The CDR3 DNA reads TGTGTCTTCAGTTTAAGGACTGGGAGACATCAGCCCCAGCATTTT.

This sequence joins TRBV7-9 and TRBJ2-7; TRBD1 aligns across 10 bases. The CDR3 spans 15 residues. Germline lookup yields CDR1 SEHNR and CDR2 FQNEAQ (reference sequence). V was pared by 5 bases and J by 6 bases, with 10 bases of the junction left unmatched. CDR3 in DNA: TGTGCCAGCAGCCAAACCGGGACAGGGGTAGGCGAGCAGTACTTC. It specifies CASSQTGTGVGEQYF.

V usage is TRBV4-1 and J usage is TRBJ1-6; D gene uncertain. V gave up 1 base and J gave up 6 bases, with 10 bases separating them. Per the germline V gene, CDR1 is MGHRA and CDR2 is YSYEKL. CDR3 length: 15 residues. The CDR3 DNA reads TGCGCCAGCAGCCAAGGGGCCTTTCTTAATTCACCCCTCCACTTT. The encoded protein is CASSQGAFLNSPLHF.

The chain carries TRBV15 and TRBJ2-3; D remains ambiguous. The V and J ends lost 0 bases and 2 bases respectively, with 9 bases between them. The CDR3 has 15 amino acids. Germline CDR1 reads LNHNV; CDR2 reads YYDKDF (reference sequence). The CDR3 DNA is TGTGCCACCAGCAGAGAAAGTTTAATCACAGATACGCAGTATTTT. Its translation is CATSRESLITDTQYF. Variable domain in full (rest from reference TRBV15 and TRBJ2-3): DAMVIQNPRYQVTQFGKPVTLSCSQTLNHNVMYWYQQKSSQAPKLLFHYYDKDFNNEADTPDNFQSRRPNTSFCFLDIRSPGLGDTAMYLCATSRESLITDTQYFGPGTRLTVL.

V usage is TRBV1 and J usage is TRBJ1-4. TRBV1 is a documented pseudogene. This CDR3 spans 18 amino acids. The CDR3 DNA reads TGCACCAGCAGCCAAGGTCCCTTCAACGGCCCAACTAATGAAAAACTGTTTTTT. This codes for CTSSQGPFNGPTNEKLFF.

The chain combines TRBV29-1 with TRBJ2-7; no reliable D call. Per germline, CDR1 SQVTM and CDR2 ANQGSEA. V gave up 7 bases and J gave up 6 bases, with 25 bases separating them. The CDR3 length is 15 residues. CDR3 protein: CSAASAYPEMGEQYF. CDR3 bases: TGCAGCGCAGCTTCCGCCTACCCTGAAATGGGCGAGCAGTACTTC.

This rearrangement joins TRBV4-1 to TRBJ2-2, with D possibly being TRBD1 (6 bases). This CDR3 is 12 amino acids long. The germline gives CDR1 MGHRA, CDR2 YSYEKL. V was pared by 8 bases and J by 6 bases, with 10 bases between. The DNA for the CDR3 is TGCGCCAGCTCATCAGGGGCCGGGGAGCTGTTTTTT. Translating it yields CASSSGAGELFF.

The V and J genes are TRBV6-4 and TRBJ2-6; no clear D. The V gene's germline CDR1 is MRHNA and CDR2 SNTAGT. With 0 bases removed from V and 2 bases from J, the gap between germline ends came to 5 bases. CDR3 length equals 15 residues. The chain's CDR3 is CASSDSGPGANVLTF. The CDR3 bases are TGTGCCAGCAGTGACTCAGGGCCTGGGGCCAACGTCCTGACTTTC.